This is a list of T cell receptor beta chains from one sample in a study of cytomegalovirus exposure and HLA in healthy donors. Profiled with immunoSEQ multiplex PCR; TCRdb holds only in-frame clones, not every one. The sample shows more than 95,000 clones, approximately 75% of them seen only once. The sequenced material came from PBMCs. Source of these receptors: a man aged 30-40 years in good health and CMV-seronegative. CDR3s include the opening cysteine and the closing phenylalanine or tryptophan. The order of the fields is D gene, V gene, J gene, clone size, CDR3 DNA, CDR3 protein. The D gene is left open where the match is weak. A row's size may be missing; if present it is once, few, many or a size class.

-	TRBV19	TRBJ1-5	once	TGTGCCAGTAGTATACAACAGTATAGCAATCAGCCCCAGCATTTT	CASSIQQYSNQPQHF
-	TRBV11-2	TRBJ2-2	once	TGTGCCAGCAGCTTAGATCCTAACGCCGGGGAGCTGTTTTTT	CASSLDPNAGELFF
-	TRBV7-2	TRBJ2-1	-	TGTGCCAGCAGTTTAACAATGAATGAGCAGTTCTTC	CASSLTMNEQFF
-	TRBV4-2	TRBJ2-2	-	TGTGCCAGCAGCCGTAATCAGGGAACCGGGGAGCTGTTTTTT	CASSRNQGTGELFF
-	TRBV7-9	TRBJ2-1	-	TGTGCCAGCAGCTTGGGGGGAGAGCAGTTCTTC	CASSLGGEQFF
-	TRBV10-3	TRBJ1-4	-	TGTGCCATCAGTGGCGACAGGCGCGCAGGTGAAAAACTGTTTTTT	CAISGDRRAGEKLFF
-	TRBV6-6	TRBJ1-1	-	TGTGCCAGCAGGTGGGGAGGGGAGAACACTGAAGCTTTCTTT	CASRWGGENTEAFF
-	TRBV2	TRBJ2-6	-	TGTGCCAGCGTAAGACAGACTGGGGCCAACGTCCTGACTTTC	CASVRQTGANVLTF
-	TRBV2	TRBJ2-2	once	TGTGCCAGCAGTTTCCAGTACACCGGGGAGCTGTTTTTT	CASSFQYTGELFF
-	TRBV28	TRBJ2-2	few	TGTGCCACCACAAATCCGGGTTTACCCGGGGAGCTGTTTTTT	CATTNPGLPGELFF
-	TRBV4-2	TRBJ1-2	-	TGTGCCAGCAGCCAGCCACAGCCAGGACCGGGGGGCTACACCTTC	CASSQPQPGPGGYTF
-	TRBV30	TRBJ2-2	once	TGTGCCTGGAGTCGGCCGGGACAAGCCACCGGGGAGCTGTTTTTT	CAWSRPGQATGELFF
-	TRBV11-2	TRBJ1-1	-	TGTGCCAGCAGCTTAAATCCGCGGAGCACTGAAGCTTTCTTT	CASSLNPRSTEAFF
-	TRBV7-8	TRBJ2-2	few	TGTGCCAGCAGGTACCAGGGATCCGGGGAGCTGTTTTTT	CASRYQGSGELFF